This entry lists 3 T cell receptor beta chains sequenced from one sample in a study of pediatric ulcerative colitis. One to two pinch biopsies were taken from the rectum during colonoscopy. Clones were read by immunoSEQ multiplex PCR, and TCRdb kept only the in-frame ones, dropping some. The sample records some 37,000 clones, about three quarters being singletons. The sequenced material came from gut tissue. The origin of the receptors is a boy between 10 and 17 years old with moderate ulcerative colitis.

This chain connects TRBV18 to TRBJ2-5; D is uncertain. Germline V lookup: CDR1 KGHSH, CDR2 LQKENI. The CDR3 has 15 amino acids. The V end lost 3 bases, the J end lost 4 bases, and 15 bases lay between the germline ends. In DNA, the CDR3 is TGTGCCAGCTCACCGTCCTCCGTCATGGGAGAGACCCAGTACTTC. This encodes CASSPSSVMGETQYF.

The genes are TRBV5-6 and TRBJ1-2; the match to TRBD1 covers 11 bases. This CDR3 is 16 amino acids long. Germline CDR1 and CDR2: SGHDT and YYEEEE. V lost 2 bases to trimming and J lost 7 bases; unmatched junction nucleotides: 10. The CDR3 DNA reads TGTGCCAGCAGCTTAGGACAGGGGGCGAGTTTTCGTGGCTACACCTTC. Its protein is CASSLGQGASFRGYTF.

The chain is built from TRBV7-3 and TRBJ2-7, with D perhaps matching TRBD1 (5 bases). Trimming removed 4 bases at V and 0 bases at J, with 13 bases between. From germline, CDR1 is SGHTA and CDR2 FQGTGA. The CDR3 has 15 amino acids. CDR3 DNA: TGTGCCAGCAGCTCTGGACACGGCTACTCCTACGAGCAGTACTTC. Translating gives CASSSGHGYSYEQYF.